The clone carrying this T cell receptor (beta chain) came up once. This entry belongs to a study of blood T cell repertoires in COVID-19. The CDR3 loop spans 13 amino acids. The V gene's germline CDR1 is SGHDT and CDR2 YYEEEE. The ends lost 3 bases at V and 8 bases at J; junction bases unmatched: 2. This table comes from immunoSEQ multiplex PCR, and its TCRdb copy is limited to in-frame clones, with some not included. The profile covers 55,000 to 90,000 clones, with about 88% appearing a single time and around 3.9% taken by the ten largest. V is TRBV5-6 and J is TRBJ1-4; 9 bases align to TRBD1. The material sequenced was peripheral blood. This TCR derives from a man between 65 and 85 years old with active COVID-19. The CDR3 bases are TGTGCCAGCAGCTGGGGGACAGGGGAAAAACTGTTTTTT. It is translated as CASSWGTGEKLFF.